Shown below are 15 T cell receptor beta chains from a single sample sequenced in a study of CD8+ T cells in alopecia areata. Treatment here: oral pan-JAK inhibitor, 5-10 mg twice daily. RNA was isolated and reverse transcribed to cDNA, the sequencing template. Generated by immunoSEQ multiplex PCR, the TCRdb table keeps only in-frame clones and is missing some. The sample yields some 190,000 clones, about three fifths seen once. Here the sequenced sample was CD4+ T cells sorted from blood, taken at week 49, from a patient treated with tofacitinib. The receptor source for this set is a human donor with alopecia areata.

J is TRBJ1-6 and V is TRBV6-6; D remains unclear. Germline V gives CDR1 MNHNY, CDR2 SVGAGI (reference sequence). The CDR3 totals 13 residues. V gave up 5 bases and J gave up 10 bases, with 12 bases separating them. In nucleotides, the CDR3 is TGTGCCAGCAGTCAGGACGCCCAATCACCCCTCCACTTT. It yields the protein CASSQDAQSPLHF.

The sample holds a few counts of this clone. The CDR3 coding sequence is TGCAGCGTTGAGAACGGAAGAAACTATGGCTACACCTTC. Amino acids: CSVENGRNYGYTF. The chain uses TRBV29-1 and TRBJ1-2, with D uncertain. Trimming shortened V by 3 bases and J by 2 bases, and 10 bases separated the two germline ends. This CDR3 region has 13 residues. CDR1 is SQVTM, CDR2 ANQGSEA, per germline. The variable domain in full, with the rest retrieved from reference TRBV29-1 and TRBJ1-2, is SAVISQKPSRDICQRGTSLTIQCQVDSQVTMMFWYRQQPGQSLTLIATANQGSEATYESGFVIDKFPISRPNLTFSTLTVSNMSPEDSSIYLCSVENGRNYGYTFGSGTRLTVV.

The chain joins TRBV29-1 to TRBJ1-2; 7 bases map to TRBD1. From germline, CDR1 is SQVTM and CDR2 ANQGSEA. The CDR3 covers 13 residues. The V and J ends lost 4 bases and 1 base, in that order; junction bases with no gene match: 3. This chain's CDR3 is CSVAQGYNYGYTF. The CDR3 region has the DNA TGCAGCGTTGCACAGGGGTATAACTATGGCTACACCTTC.

The V and J genes are TRBV5-1 and TRBJ1-2, with 11 bases aligning to TRBD1. Losses at the gene ends were 0 bases for V and 5 bases for J; bases not matched to a gene: 6. The germline V gene has CDR1 SGHRS and CDR2 YFSETQ. This CDR3 is built from 16 residues. The CDR3 sequence is CASSLAIGTGGYGYTF. The CDR3 DNA reads TGCGCCAGCAGCTTGGCAATCGGGACAGGGGGATATGGCTACACCTTC.

The chain links TRBV5-6 to TRBJ2-1, with 10 bases that match TRBD2. J lost 8 bases, V lost 4 bases, and 12 bases had no gene match. This CDR3 region has 16 residues. From germline, CDR1 is SGHDT and CDR2 YYEEEE. The CDR3 nucleotides read TGTGCCAGCAGCCCGAGAATACTAGCGGGGTTGGATGAGCAGTTCTTC. It is translated as CASSPRILAGLDEQFF.

The chain employs TRBV25-1 and TRBJ2-7; TRBD1 agrees at 9 bases. Germline assignment: CDR1 MGHDK and CDR2 SYGVNS. The CDR3 has 14 residues. The V gene end was trimmed by 10 bases and the J gene end by 5 bases; junction bases not matched to a gene: 12. This CDR3 is CATTLTGGGHEQYF. DNA of the CDR3: TGTGCCACCACCCTCACAGGGGGCGGCCACGAGCAGTACTTC.

This chain connects TRBV28 to TRBJ2-5; D gene uncertain. Germline CDR1 MDHEN, CDR2 SYDVKM. Trimming took off 3 bases at V and 1 base at J, with 18 bases between the two ends. This CDR3 comprises 17 residues. CDR3 protein: CASSFGSGSAFQETQYF. In nucleotides, the CDR3 is TGTGCCAGCAGTTTTGGGTCAGGTTCGGCCTTCCAAGAGACCCAGTACTTC.

This clone was observed a handful of times. This CDR3 reads CASSTRDREETQYF. CDR3 in DNA: TGTGCCAGCAGCACCCGGGACAGGGAGGAGACCCAGTACTTC. This sequence joins TRBV7-2 and TRBJ2-5; TRBD1 matches at 9 bases. Germline trimming cut 5 bases from V and 5 bases from J; bases unmatched to any gene: 6. CDR1 and CDR2 from the germline V gene are SGHTA and FQGNSA. CDR3 length equals 14 residues.

The chain is built from TRBV5-6 and TRBJ2-1; D tentatively fits TRBD1 or TRBD2 (5 bases each). Germline V gives CDR1 SGHDT, CDR2 YYEEEE. V lost 6 bases, J lost 4 bases, and 14 bases lay in between. This CDR3 spans 14 amino acids. CDR3 amino acids: CASNEEGFYNEQFF. DNA for the CDR3: TGTGCCAGCAACGAAGAGGGGTTTTACAATGAGCAGTTCTTC.

Concerning this clone: Other DNA sequences in the sample encode the same CDR3. V is TRBV29-1 and J is TRBJ1-2, with a weak D call TRBD1 (5 bases). V was shortened by 2 bases and J by 2 bases, with 6 bases between the two germline ends. Looked up from germline, CDR1 is SQVTM and CDR2 is ANQGSEA. The CDR3 runs 12 residues. The CDR3 region has the DNA TGCAGCGTTGAACAGGGAAACTATGGCTACACCTTC. Amino acid sequence: CSVEQGNYGYTF.

J is TRBJ1-2 and V is TRBV2, with D uncertain. Deletions cut 8 bases from V and 8 bases from J, with 15 bases between. Looked up from germline, CDR1 is SNHLY and CDR2 is FYNNEI. The CDR3 consists of 12 residues. The CDR3 here is CASGRGGEGYTF. CDR3 sequence (DNA): TGTGCCAGCGGGAGAGGTGGGGAAGGCTACACCTTC.

The chain couples TRBV18 to TRBJ2-1, with D unresolved. Trimming left V 0 bases short and J 5 bases short, with 11 bases between. The CDR3 totals 15 residues. In germline, CDR1 is KGHSH, CDR2 LQKENI. CDR3 residues: CASSPPSRRNNEQFF. CDR3 nucleotide sequence: TGTGCCAGCTCACCACCCAGTAGGCGGAACAATGAGCAGTTCTTC.

The genes are TRBV7-2 and TRBJ2-3, with D possibly being TRBD2 (5 bases). CDR1 and CDR2 from the germline V gene are SGHTA and FQGNSA. The V end lost 5 bases, the J end lost 2 bases, and 17 bases lay between the germline ends. CDR3 length equals 16 residues. CDR3 sequence: CASSRGVTTLTDTQYF. The CDR3 DNA is TGTGCCAGCAGCCGGGGTGTTACAACACTCACAGATACGCAGTATTTT. Using reference TRBV7-2 and TRBJ2-3 for the parts outside the CDR3, the full variable domain is GAGVSQSPSNKVTEKGKDVELRCDPISGHTALYWYRQSLGQGLEFLIYFQGNSAPDKSGLPSDRFSAERTGGSVSTLTIQRTQQEDSAVYLCASSRGVTTLTDTQYFGPGTRLTVL.

The CDR3 DNA reads TGTGCCAGTAGTCTAGGGGGACACTACGAGCAGTACTTC. It codes for CASSLGGHYEQYF. The chain is built from TRBV19 and TRBJ2-7, with D maybe TRBD1 (6 bases). The CDR3 covers 13 residues. CDR1 LNHDA and CDR2 SQIVND come from the germline V gene (reference sequence). The V gene lost 5 bases and the J gene lost 3 bases, with 11 bases spanning the gap.

The chain combines TRBV9 with TRBJ2-2, with a weak D call TRBD1 (5 bases). This CDR3 spans 16 amino acids. Germline V gene data show CDR1 as SGDLS and CDR2 as YYNGEE. Trimming cost V 0 bases and J 5 bases, with 14 bases left between them. The CDR3 sequence is CASSVAPRTTTGELFF. The CDR3, as DNA: TGTGCCAGCAGCGTAGCTCCCAGGACAACTACCGGGGAGCTGTTTTTT.